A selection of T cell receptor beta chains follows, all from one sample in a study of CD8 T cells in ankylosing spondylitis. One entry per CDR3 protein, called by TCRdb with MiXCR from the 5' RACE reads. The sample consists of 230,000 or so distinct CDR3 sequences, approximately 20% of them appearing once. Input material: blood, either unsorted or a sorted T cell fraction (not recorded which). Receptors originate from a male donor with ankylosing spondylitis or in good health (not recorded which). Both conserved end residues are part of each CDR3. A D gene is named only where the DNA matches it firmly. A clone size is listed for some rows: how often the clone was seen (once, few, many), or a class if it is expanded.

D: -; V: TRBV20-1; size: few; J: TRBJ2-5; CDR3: CSARDLRLGGEAQYF; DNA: TGCAGTGCTAGAGATCTTAGACTAGGGGGAGAGGCCCAGTACTTC
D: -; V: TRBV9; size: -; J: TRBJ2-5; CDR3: CASSVAGSQETQYF; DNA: TGTGCCAGCAGCGTAGCCGGGAGCCAAGAGACCCAGTACTTC
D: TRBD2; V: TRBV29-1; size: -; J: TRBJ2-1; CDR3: CSAGLAGGLDEQFF; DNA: TGCAGCGCAGGACTAGCGGGAGGGCTAGATGAGCAGTTCTTC
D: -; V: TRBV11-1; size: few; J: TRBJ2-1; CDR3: CASSLDGSVTYNEQFF; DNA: TGTGCCAGCAGCTTAGACGGGAGTGTCACCTACAATGAGCAGTTCTTC
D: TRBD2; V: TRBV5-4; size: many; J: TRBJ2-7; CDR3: CASSWRGTSSEQYF; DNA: TGTGCCAGCAGCTGGAGGGGGACTAGCAGCGAGCAGTACTTC
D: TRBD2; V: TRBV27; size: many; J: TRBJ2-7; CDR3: CASSLMAGATVQYF; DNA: TGTGCCAGCAGTTTAATGGCGGGAGCCACCGTGCAGTACTTC
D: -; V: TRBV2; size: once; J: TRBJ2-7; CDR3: CASSEGQGDYEQYF; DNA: TGTGCCAGCAGTGAAGGGCAGGGCGACTACGAGCAGTACTTC
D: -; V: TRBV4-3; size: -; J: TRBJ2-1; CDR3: CASSQGSDDEQFF; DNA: TGCGCCAGCAGCCAAGGCTCGGACGATGAGCAGTTCTTC
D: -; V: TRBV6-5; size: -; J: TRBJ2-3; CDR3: CASSYLQGDTQYF; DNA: TGTGCCAGCAGTTACTTACAGGGAGATACGCAGTATTTT
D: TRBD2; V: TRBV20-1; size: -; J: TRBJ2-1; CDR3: CSARAIAGGNNEQFF; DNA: TGCAGTGCTAGAGCGATAGCGGGAGGTAACAATGAGCAGTTCTTC
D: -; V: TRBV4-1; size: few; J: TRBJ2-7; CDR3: CASSQDRVGSYEQYF; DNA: TGCGCCAGCAGCCAAGATCGGGTAGGGAGCTACGAGCAGTACTTC
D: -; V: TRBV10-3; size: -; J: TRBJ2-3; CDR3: CAISVDGTQYF; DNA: TGTGCCATCAGTGTGGATGGTACGCAGTATTTT
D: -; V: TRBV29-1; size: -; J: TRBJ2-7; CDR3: CSVEVEDRGYEQYF; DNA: TGCAGCGTTGAGGTGGAGGACCGGGGCTACGAGCAGTACTTC
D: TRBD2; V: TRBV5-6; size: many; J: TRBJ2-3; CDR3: CASSLEAGLAPDTQYF; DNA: TGTGCCAGCAGCTTGGAGGCAGGACTAGCCCCGGATACGCAGTATTTT
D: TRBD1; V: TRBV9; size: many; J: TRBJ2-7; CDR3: CASSVHWGQSYEQYF; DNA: TGTGCCAGCAGCGTCCATTGGGGACAGTCCTACGAGCAGTACTTC
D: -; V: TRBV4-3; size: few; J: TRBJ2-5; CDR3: CASSQDVVGAEGETQYF; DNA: TGCGCCAGCAGCCAAGATGTCGTGGGAGCGGAAGGAGAGACCCAGTACTTC
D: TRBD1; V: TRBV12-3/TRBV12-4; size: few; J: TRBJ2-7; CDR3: CASSLSSGQSNSYEQYF; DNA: TGTGCCAGCAGTTTAAGTTCGGGACAGTCGAACTCCTACGAGCAGTACTTC
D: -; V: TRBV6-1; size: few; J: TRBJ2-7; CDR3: CASNPHGRGHEQYF; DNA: TGTGCCAGCAATCCGCATGGCAGGGGACACGAGCAGTACTTC
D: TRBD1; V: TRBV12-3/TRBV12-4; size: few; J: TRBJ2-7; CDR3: CASPRGREQYF; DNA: TGTGCCAGTCCCAGGGGGCGGGAGCAGTACTTC
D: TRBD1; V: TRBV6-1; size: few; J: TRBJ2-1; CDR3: CASTNNYGQGNEQFF; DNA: TGTGCCAGCACAAACAACTACGGACAGGGCAATGAGCAGTTCTTC
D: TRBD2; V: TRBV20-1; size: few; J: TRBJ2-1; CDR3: CSARGTSGSREQFF; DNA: TGCAGTGCTAGAGGGACTAGCGGGAGTCGGGAGCAGTTCTTC
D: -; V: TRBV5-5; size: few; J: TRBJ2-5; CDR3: CASSLNLMSQETQYF; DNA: TGTGCCAGCAGCTTGAACCTCATGTCCCAAGAGACCCAGTACTTC
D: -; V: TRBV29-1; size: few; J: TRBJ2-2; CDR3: CSVWRGGNTGELFF; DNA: TGCAGCGTCTGGAGGGGTGGGAACACCGGGGAGCTGTTTTTT
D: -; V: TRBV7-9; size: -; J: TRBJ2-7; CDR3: CASSLAGEVYEQYF; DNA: TGTGCCAGCAGCTTAGCGGGAGAGGTTTACGAGCAGTACTTC
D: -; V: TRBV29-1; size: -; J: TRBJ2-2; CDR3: CSVAVSGPAGELFF; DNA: TGCAGCGTTGCAGTGTCGGGGCCCGCCGGGGAGCTGTTTTTT
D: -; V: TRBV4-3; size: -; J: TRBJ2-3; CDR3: CASSQERGRPNGGDTDTQYF; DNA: TGCGCCAGCAGCCAAGAAAGAGGGCGACCTAACGGGGGTGACACAGATACGCAGTATTTT
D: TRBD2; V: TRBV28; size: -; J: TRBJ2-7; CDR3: CASSPLLAGGNEQYF; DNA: TGTGCCAGCAGTCCCCTACTAGCGGGAGGAAATGAGCAGTACTTC
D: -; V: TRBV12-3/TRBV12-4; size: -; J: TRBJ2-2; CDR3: CASSLHGSDTGELFF; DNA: TGTGCCAGCAGTTTACACGGGAGTGACACCGGGGAGCTGTTTTTT
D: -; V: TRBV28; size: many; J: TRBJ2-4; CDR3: CASSLVPVAKNIQYF; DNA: TGTGCCAGCAGTTTGGTGCCCGTAGCCAAAAACATTCAGTACTTC
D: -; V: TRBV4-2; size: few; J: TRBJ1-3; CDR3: CASSQDRGAGNTIYF; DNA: TGTGCCAGCAGCCAAGATAGGGGAGCTGGAAACACCATATATTTT
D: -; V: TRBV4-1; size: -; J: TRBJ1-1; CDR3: CASSQVVGAEAFF; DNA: TGCGCCAGCAGCCAAGTTGTCGGGGCGGAAGCTTTCTTT
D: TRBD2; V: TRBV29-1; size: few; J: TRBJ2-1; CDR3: CSVEDPPSGKPLYNEQFF; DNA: TGCAGCGTTGAAGACCCCCCTAGCGGGAAGCCCCTCTACAATGAGCAGTTCTTC
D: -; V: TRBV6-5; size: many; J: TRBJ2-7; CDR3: CASSSPPGREQYF; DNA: TGTGCCAGCAGTTCCCCGCCGGGGCGCGAGCAGTACTTC
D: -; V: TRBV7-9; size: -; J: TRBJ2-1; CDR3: CASSRRGEIHEQFF; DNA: TGTGCCAGCAGCCGAAGGGGGGAAATCCATGAGCAGTTCTTC
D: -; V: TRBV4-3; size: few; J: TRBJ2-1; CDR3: CASSQDVGTHSYNEQFF; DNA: TGCGCCAGCAGCCAAGATGTCGGGACACACTCCTACAATGAGCAGTTCTTC
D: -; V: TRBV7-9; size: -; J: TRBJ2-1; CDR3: CASSARDKPYNEQFF; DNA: TGTGCCAGCAGCGCCAGGGACAAGCCCTACAATGAGCAGTTCTTC
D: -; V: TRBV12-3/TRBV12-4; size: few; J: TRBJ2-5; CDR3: CASSSANGETQYF; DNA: TGTGCCAGCAGTTCAGCGAACGGGGAGACCCAGTACTTC
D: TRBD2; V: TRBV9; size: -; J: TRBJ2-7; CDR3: CASSVAASGGYEQYF; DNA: TGTGCCAGCAGCGTAGCGGCTAGCGGGGGATACGAGCAGTACTTC
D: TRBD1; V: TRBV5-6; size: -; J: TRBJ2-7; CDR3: CASSFTGTAAYEQYF; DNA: TGTGCCAGCAGCTTCACCGGGACAGCAGCCTACGAGCAGTACTTC
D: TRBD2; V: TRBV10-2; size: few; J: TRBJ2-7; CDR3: CASSELAGGHYEQYF; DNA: TGCGCCAGCAGTGAGCTAGCGGGAGGGCACTACGAGCAGTACTTC
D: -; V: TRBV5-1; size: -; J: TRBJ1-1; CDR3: CASSSRGETEAFF; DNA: TGCGCCAGCAGCTCGAGGGGGGAAACTGAAGCTTTCTTT
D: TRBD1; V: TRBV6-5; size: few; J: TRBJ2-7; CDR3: CASSYLQGARPSAEQYF; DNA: TGTGCCAGCAGTTACTTACAGGGGGCTCGTCCTAGTGCTGAGCAGTACTTC
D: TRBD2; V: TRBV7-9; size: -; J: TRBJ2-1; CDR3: CASSRASGSHNEQFF; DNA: TGTGCCAGCAGCCGGGCTAGCGGGAGTCACAATGAGCAGTTCTTC
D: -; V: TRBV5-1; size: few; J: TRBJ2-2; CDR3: CASSLVGSTGELFF; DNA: TGCGCCAGCAGCTTGGTTGGCTCCACCGGGGAGCTGTTTTTT
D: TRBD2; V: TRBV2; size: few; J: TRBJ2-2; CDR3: CASSGDRTSGTNTGELFF; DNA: TGTGCCAGCAGTGGTGACCGGACTAGCGGGACCAACACCGGGGAGCTGTTTTTT
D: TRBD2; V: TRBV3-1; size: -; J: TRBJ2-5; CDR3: CTSSLNSGTSGSAETQYF; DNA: TGTACCAGCAGTTTAAACTCAGGGACTAGCGGGAGTGCGGAGACCCAGTACTTC
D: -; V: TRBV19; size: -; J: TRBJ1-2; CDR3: CASSTAGPNYGYTF; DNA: TGTGCCAGTAGTACGGCAGGACCTAACTATGGCTACACCTTC
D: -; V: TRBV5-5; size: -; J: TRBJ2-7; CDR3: CASSYPGLPYEQYF; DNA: TGTGCCAGCAGCTACCCGGGACTCCCCTACGAGCAGTACTTC
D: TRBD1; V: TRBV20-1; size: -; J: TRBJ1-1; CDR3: CSARPTLQGLRVENTEAFF; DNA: TGCAGTGCTAGGCCCACATTACAGGGGCTAAGAGTAGAGAACACTGAAGCTTTCTTT